A single sample is the source of the 20 T cell receptor beta chains below, sequenced in a study of T cells expressing NK-cell markers. TCRdb re-called the 5' RACE reads; one entry per CDR3 protein, DNA not given. The sample totals approximately 150,000 distinct CDR3 sequences. Material: blood T cells: a sorted CD56 or NKG2C T cell subset, CD4+ or CD8+ T cells, or bulk PBMC T cells (not recorded which). These receptors were taken from a woman aged 18-70 years in good health.

The CDR3 loop is CASNGGGSSSYNEQFF. V usage is TRBV7-2 and J usage is TRBJ2-1; the TRBD2 assignment by TCRdb is unverifiable without DNA. The germline V gene has CDR1 SGHTA and CDR2 FQGNSA. The CDR3 runs 16 residues.

J is TRBJ1-1 and V is TRBV29-1. CDR1 is SQVTM, CDR2 ANQGSEA, per germline. The CDR3 spans 14 residues. The CDR3 here is CSVAQGPMNTEAFF.

The chain links TRBV3-1 to TRBJ2-4; no DNA is available, so the TRBD2 call from TCRdb remains unchecked. Looked up from germline, CDR1 is LGHDT and CDR2 is YNNKEL (reference sequence). This CDR3 comprises 19 residues. The CDR3: CASSPIPLAGALAKNIQYF.

V is TRBV9 and J is TRBJ2-1. CDR3 length: 16 residues. Per the germline V gene, CDR1 is SGDLS and CDR2 is YYNGEE. The chain's CDR3 is CASSMTPLSSYNEQFF.

CDR3 sequence: CATRLGGHYNEQFF. The rearrangement links TRBV15 to TRBJ2-1; TCRdb reports TRBD1, a call that lacks DNA to check it against. CDR1 and CDR2 (germline): LNHNV, YYDKDF (reference sequence). This CDR3 is built from 14 residues.

CDR3 loop: CASRQGGQSGQPQHF. The chain links TRBV2 to TRBJ1-5; absent DNA, TCRdb's TRBD1 call cannot be checked. Germline V gene sequence: CDR1 SNHLY, CDR2 FYNNEI. This CDR3 comprises 15 residues. Full variable domain (missing parts from reference TRBV2 and TRBJ1-5): EPEVTQTPSHQVTQMGQEVILRCVPISNHLYFYWYRQILGQKVEFLVSFYNNEISEKSEIFDDQFSVERPDGSNFTLKIRSTKLEDSAMYFCASRQGGQSGQPQHFGDGTRLSIL.

The V gene is TRBV18, the J gene TRBJ2-1; the TCRdb call, TRBD1, lacks DNA for checking. Germline CDR1 is KGHSH and CDR2 is LQKENI. The CDR3 spans 15 residues. CDR3 sequence: CASSPLTGGYNEQFF.

CDR3 amino acids: CASSSAATREETQYF. The chain has TRBV5-1 and TRBJ2-5. The germline V gene encodes CDR1 SGHRS and CDR2 YFSETQ. This CDR3 region has 15 residues.

The chain uses TRBV20-1 and TRBJ2-7. CDR3 length: 14 amino acids. CDR1 DFQATT and CDR2 SNEGSKA come from the germline V gene (reference sequence). The CDR3 is CSARERGNPYEQYF.

V is TRBV5-1 and J is TRBJ2-1; TCRdb's D call, TRBD1, is unchecked because there is no DNA. CDR1 and CDR2 from the germline V gene are SGHRS and YFSETQ. The CDR3 is made up of 15 amino acids. Here the CDR3 reads CASSLVRTGGNEQFF.

CDR3 sequence reads: CASSQDSDTQYF. V is TRBV4-1 and J is TRBJ2-3. Per the germline V gene, CDR1 is MGHRA and CDR2 is YSYEKL. This CDR3 has 12 amino acids.

The chain couples TRBV7-9 to TRBJ1-1; TCRdb's D call, TRBD1, is unchecked because there is no DNA. Germline V CDR1 and CDR2: SEHNR, FQNEAQ (reference sequence). This CDR3 comprises 15 residues. The chain's CDR3 is CASSLAQGRSTEAFF.

The rearrangement joins TRBV7-2 to TRBJ2-3. The germline gives CDR1 SGHTA, CDR2 FQGNSA. The CDR3 spans 12 residues. The CDR3 loop reads CASSSSWDTQYF.

The V call is TRBV27, the J call TRBJ1-4. The CDR3 has 13 residues. CDR1 is MNHEY, CDR2 SMNVEV, per germline (reference sequence). CDR3: CASSLGRTEKLFF. Full variable domain (outside the CDR3, taken from reference TRBV27 and TRBJ1-4): EAQVTQNPRYLITVTGKKLTVTCSQNMNHEYMSWYRQDPGLGLRQIYYSMNVEVTDKGDVPEGYKVSRKEKRNFPLILESPSPNQTSLYFCASSLGRTEKLFFGSGTQLSVL.

The rearrangement joins TRBV20-1 to TRBJ2-7; TCRdb selects TRBD1, and the lack of DNA leaves this call unchecked. Germline loops: CDR1 DFQATT, CDR2 SNEGSKA (reference sequence). CDR3 length: 14 residues. CDR3 residues: CSASTGTGPNEQYF.

This chain connects TRBV3-1 to TRBJ2-7. The CDR3 contains 12 residues. CDR1 LGHDT and CDR2 YNNKEL come from the germline V gene (reference sequence). The CDR3 protein is CASSINSYEQYF.

This chain uses TRBV24-1 with TRBJ2-1; TCRdb gives TRBD2 as the D gene, but with no DNA this cannot be confirmed. Germline lookup yields CDR1 KGHDR and CDR2 SFDVKD. The CDR3 is made up of 16 amino acids. The CDR3 sequence: CATSERGTSGYNEQFF.

The rearrangement joins TRBV5-5 to TRBJ1-2. Germline CDR1 and CDR2: SGHKS and YYEKEE (reference sequence). There are 13 residues in the CDR3. The CDR3 sequence is CASRASANYGYTF. Combining the CDR3 with reference TRBV5-5 and TRBJ1-2 gives the whole variable domain DAGVTQSPTHLIKTRGQQVTLRCSPISGHKSVSWYQQVLGQGPQFIFQYYEKEERGRGNFPDRFSARQFPNYSSELNVNALLLGDSALYLCASRASANYGYTFGSGTRLTVV.

J is TRBJ1-1 and V is TRBV9; absent DNA, TCRdb's TRBD1 call cannot be checked. The germline V gene encodes CDR1 SGDLS and CDR2 YYNGEE. CDR3 size: 16 residues. The CDR3 region is CASSAPAGGLNTEAFF.

J is TRBJ2-5 and V is TRBV4-1; checking the TCRdb D call of TRBD2 is not possible without DNA. The CDR3 has 19 amino acids. The germline V gene encodes CDR1 MGHRA and CDR2 YSYEKL. The CDR3 sequence: CASSLTRGSPPLYQETQYF.